The rows below give T cell receptor beta chains drawn from one sample of a study of cytomegalovirus exposure and HLA in healthy donors. Assay used: immunoSEQ multiplex PCR; TCRdb lists only in-frame clones, some missing. The sample consists of about 190,000 clones, roughly four fifths of them appearing once. The sample consisted of PBMCs. Receptors were obtained from a woman aged 25 to 45 in good health and CMV-seropositive. Each CDR3 is given with its conserved first and last residue. The order of the fields is J gene, clone size, V gene, D gene, CDR3 DNA, CDR3 protein. A D gene is named only where the DNA matches it firmly. Where a row states a size, it is once, few, many or the class of an expanded clone; other rows omit it.

J: TRBJ2-7
size: .
V: TRBV6-1
D: TRBD2
DNA: TGTGCCAGCAGTTGGCGCGGGGGGGATGAGGAGCAGTACTTC
CDR3: CASSWRGGDEEQYF

J: TRBJ1-1
size: .
V: TRBV18
D: .
DNA: TGTGCCAGCTCCCAAGGGAGAGGCACTGAAGCTTTCTTT
CDR3: CASSQGRGTEAFF

J: TRBJ2-5
size: .
V: TRBV27
D: .
DNA: TGTGCCAGTGGGCGTGGCGTCCCAGGAGAGACCCAGTACTTC
CDR3: CASGRGVPGETQYF

J: TRBJ1-5
size: .
V: TRBV25-1
D: TRBD1
DNA: TGTGCCAGCGCGGACAGGGGGAGCCAGCCCCAGCATTTT
CDR3: CASADRGSQPQHF

J: TRBJ1-1
size: .
V: TRBV11-2
D: .
DNA: TGTGCCAGCAGCTTAAGCCAGGGATATGAAGCTTTCTTT
CDR3: CASSLSQGYEAFF

J: TRBJ2-2
size: .
V: TRBV4-1
D: TRBD2
DNA: TGCGCCAGCAGCCAAGAAGGGACCCTAGCGGGAGTCTACACCGGGGAGCTGTTTTTT
CDR3: CASSQEGTLAGVYTGELFF

J: TRBJ2-1
size: .
V: TRBV27
D: .
DNA: TGTGCCAGCAGTTTATTACGAGCGGAGAGAAGGGCTGAGCAGTTCTTC
CDR3: CASSLLRAERRAEQFF

J: TRBJ2-3
size: once
V: TRBV7-9
D: TRBD2
DNA: TGTGCCAGCAGCCAACTAGCGACTACAGATACGCAGTATTTT
CDR3: CASSQLATTDTQYF

J: TRBJ2-3
size: .
V: TRBV27
D: .
DNA: TGTGCCAGCCGAACGCCGGGAGAGAGCACAGATACGCAGTATTTT
CDR3: CASRTPGESTDTQYF

J: TRBJ2-1
size: .
V: TRBV28
D: .
DNA: TGTGCCAGCAGCCTCGGGCGGGACGAGCAGCTCTTC
CDR3: CASSLGRDEQLF

J: TRBJ2-7
size: few
V: TRBV6-5
D: .
DNA: TGTGCCAGCAGTTTAGCAGCCGGCTCCTACGAGCAGTACTTC
CDR3: CASSLAAGSYEQYF

J: TRBJ2-7
size: .
V: TRBV2
D: TRBD2
DNA: TGTGCCAGCAGTGTACTAGCGGGACTCGAGCAGTACTTC
CDR3: CASSVLAGLEQYF

J: TRBJ1-5
size: .
V: TRBV2
D: .
DNA: TGTGCCAGCAGTGACAGGGGAGGGCAGCCCCAGCATTTT
CDR3: CASSDRGGQPQHF

J: TRBJ2-7
size: .
V: TRBV7-9
D: TRBD1
DNA: TGTGCCAGCAGCTCCTCGGGACAGAGCTCCTACGAGCAGTACTTC
CDR3: CASSSSGQSSYEQYF

J: TRBJ2-7
size: .
V: TRBV19
D: TRBD2
DNA: TGTGCCAGTAGGGCGGGAGGGGGGTCCTACGAGCAGTACTTC
CDR3: CASRAGGGSYEQYF

J: TRBJ1-1
size: .
V: TRBV2
D: TRBD1
DNA: TGTGCCAGCAGCCGACAGGGGATAGAAGCTTTCTTT
CDR3: CASSRQGIEAFF

J: TRBJ2-3
size: .
V: TRBV10-3
D: .
DNA: TGTGCCATCAGTGAAGGGTCCTTACGGGGTTTGCAGTATTTT
CDR3: CAISEGSLRGLQYF

J: TRBJ1-2
size: .
V: TRBV5-6
D: TRBD1
DNA: TGTGCCAGCAGCTGGGGACAGGGGGCGGGTTATGGCTACACCTTC
CDR3: CASSWGQGAGYGYTF

J: TRBJ1-3
size: few
V: TRBV5-4
D: .
DNA: TGTGCCAGCAGCTCAACAAACAATCTAAGGGGTGCGCGAAACACCATATATTTT
CDR3: CASSSTNNLRGARNTIYF

J: TRBJ2-7
size: .
V: TRBV27
D: .
DNA: TGTGCCAGCAGTTCTTTGGACTCGGCCTACGAGCAGTACTTC
CDR3: CASSSLDSAYEQYF

J: TRBJ2-1
size: .
V: TRBV6-5
D: TRBD2
DNA: TGTGCCAGCAGTTACTCGACTAGCGGGAGGGATGAGCAGTTCTTC
CDR3: CASSYSTSGRDEQFF

J: TRBJ2-7
size: .
V: TRBV5-4
D: .
DNA: TGTGCCATGCGTCGAGAGTCCTTAATCTACGAGCAGTACTTC
CDR3: CAMRRESLIYEQYF

J: TRBJ2-1
size: .
V: TRBV6-4
D: .
DNA: TGTGCCAGCAGTGCCTCCTGGGGGGTCAATGAGCAGTTCTTC
CDR3: CASSASWGVNEQFF

J: TRBJ2-6
size: .
V: TRBV2
D: TRBD2
DNA: TGTGCCAGTTTCGGGAGGATGAAGGACGGATACTCTGGGGCCAACGTCCTGACTTTC
CDR3: CASFGRMKDGYSGANVLTF

J: TRBJ2-1
size: .
V: TRBV2
D: TRBD2
DNA: TGTGCCAGCAGTCTAGCGGCAGGTTCCTACAATGAGCAGTTCTTC
CDR3: CASSLAAGSYNEQFF

J: TRBJ2-5
size: .
V: TRBV27
D: TRBD2
DNA: TGTGCCAGCAGTTTACTAGCGGGGTACCAAGAGACCCAGTACTTC
CDR3: CASSLLAGYQETQYF

J: TRBJ2-2
size: few
V: TRBV7-9
D: TRBD1
DNA: TGTTCCAGCAGCGATCCTTGGGGACAGGGGGCCCACGGGGAGCTGTTTTTT
CDR3: CSSSDPWGQGAHGELFF

J: TRBJ1-5
size: .
V: TRBV27
D: .
DNA: TGTGCCAGCAGTCCAACTCCAGGGGCTTATAGCAATCAGCCCCAGCATTTT
CDR3: CASSPTPGAYSNQPQHF

J: TRBJ1-2
size: .
V: TRBV7-9
D: .
DNA: TGTGCCAGCAGCTTAGCCGACACCTATGGCTACACCTTC
CDR3: CASSLADTYGYTF

J: TRBJ1-2
size: .
V: TRBV5-1
D: .
DNA: TGCGCCAGCAGCTTACAGGACGCTAACTATGGCTACACCTTC
CDR3: CASSLQDANYGYTF

J: TRBJ1-2
size: .
V: TRBV19
D: .
DNA: TGTGCCAGTACTAATCGGGTGGGCTATGGCTACACCTTC
CDR3: CASTNRVGYGYTF

J: TRBJ2-6
size: .
V: TRBV7-9
D: TRBD1
DNA: TGTGCCAGCAGCGCGGGACAGGGAAGACGGGGGGCCAACGTCCTGACTTTC
CDR3: CASSAGQGRRGANVLTF

J: TRBJ2-1
size: .
V: TRBV19
D: .
DNA: TGTGCCAGTAGTATTGGAGAGGAAGGCGAGCAGTTCTTC
CDR3: CASSIGEEGEQFF

J: TRBJ2-7
size: .
V: TRBV5-1
D: .
DNA: TGCGCCAGCAGCCCCAGGGCCGATGTGCAGTACTTC
CDR3: CASSPRADVQYF

J: TRBJ2-1
size: once
V: TRBV5-4
D: .
DNA: TGTGCCAGCAGCTTTCGCAATGAGCAGTTCTTC
CDR3: CASSFRNEQFF

J: TRBJ2-1
size: .
V: TRBV28
D: TRBD1
DNA: TGTGCCAGCAGCCCCGACAGGGACCTCGGGAATGAGCAGTTCTTC
CDR3: CASSPDRDLGNEQFF

J: TRBJ1-1
size: .
V: TRBV6-5
D: .
DNA: TGTGCCAGCAGACCCCGGGACACGCAAGAAGATTTCTTT
CDR3: CASRPRDTQEDFF

J: TRBJ1-1
size: .
V: TRBV4-1
D: .
DNA: TGCGCCAGCAGCCAAGTTATTTCGGGGAGCACTGAAGCTTTCTTT
CDR3: CASSQVISGSTEAFF

J: TRBJ2-3
size: .
V: TRBV9
D: TRBD2
DNA: TGTGCCAGCAGCGCAAGCGGGAGGGATACAGATACGCAGTATTTT
CDR3: CASSASGRDTDTQYF

J: TRBJ2-3
size: once
V: TRBV18
D: TRBD1
DNA: TGTGCCAGCTCACTTCCGGGACAGGGGTCGTTTTTGGATACGCAGTATTTT
CDR3: CASSLPGQGSFLDTQYF

J: TRBJ1-4
size: .
V: TRBV19
D: .
DNA: TGTGCCAGTAGTATCACCTACGGACAGGAAAAACTGTTTTTT
CDR3: CASSITYGQEKLFF

J: TRBJ2-2
size: once
V: TRBV21-1
D: .
DNA: TGTGCCAGCAGCAAAAAAAAGCAACGGGGGGGCCCCCTTCGTCTGTTTTTT
CDR3: CASSKKKQRGGPLRLFF

J: TRBJ2-1
size: .
V: TRBV5-8
D: .
DNA: TGTGCCAGCAGCAAAGCGTTTAACCCATTCTCCTACAATGAGCAGTTCTTC
CDR3: CASSKAFNPFSYNEQFF

J: TRBJ2-1
size: few
V: TRBV6-1
D: .
DNA: TGTGCCAGCAGTCCAGACGGATTCGGGGAGCAGTTCTTC
CDR3: CASSPDGFGEQFF

J: TRBJ2-7
size: .
V: TRBV5-1
D: TRBD1
DNA: TGCGCCAGCAGCTTTGAGGGGACAGGGGGTTACGAGCAGTACTTC
CDR3: CASSFEGTGGYEQYF

J: TRBJ2-7
size: .
V: TRBV10-2
D: TRBD1
DNA: TGCGCCAGCAGCGCGAGACAGGGGGCGCGGGAGCAGTACTTC
CDR3: CASSARQGAREQYF

J: TRBJ1-3
size: .
V: TRBV6-1
D: .
DNA: TGTGCCAGCAGCCCCTCGACAGTTACTGGAAACACCATATATTTT
CDR3: CASSPSTVTGNTIYF

J: TRBJ1-4
size: .
V: TRBV5-1
D: .
DNA: TGCGCCAGCAGTATCACGGGCCGGAGGGATGAAAAACTGTTTTTT
CDR3: CASSITGRRDEKLFF

J: TRBJ2-3
size: once
V: TRBV10-3
D: TRBD2
DNA: TGTGCCATCGGAACTAGCGGGATGGTGGGAGATACGCAGTATTTT
CDR3: CAIGTSGMVGDTQYF

J: TRBJ2-5
size: few
V: TRBV5-8
D: .
DNA: TGTGCCAGCAGCCCGGGACTGCGGCGAGAGACCCAGTACTTC
CDR3: CASSPGLRRETQYF

J: TRBJ2-3
size: .
V: TRBV10-3
D: TRBD2
DNA: TGTGCCATCAGTGAGTCGGGGTTAGCGGGTACTCCTAGCACAGATACGCAGTATTTT
CDR3: CAISESGLAGTPSTDTQYF

J: TRBJ1-1
size: few
V: TRBV6-1
D: .
DNA: TGTGCCAGCAAGCACACTGAAGCTTTCTTT
CDR3: CASKHTEAFF

J: TRBJ2-3
size: few
V: TRBV15
D: TRBD2
DNA: TGTGCCACCAGCGGACGACTAGCGGGGGGAACAGATACGCAGTATTTT
CDR3: CATSGRLAGGTDTQYF

J: TRBJ2-3
size: few
V: TRBV6-1
D: TRBD1
DNA: TGTGCCAGCAGTGAAGAGACAGGGGGCACAGATACGCAGTATTTT
CDR3: CASSEETGGTDTQYF

J: TRBJ2-1
size: .
V: TRBV7-8
D: .
DNA: TGTGCCAGCAGCTTAGGAGCAGGGTTAGGTGAACAGTTCTTC
CDR3: CASSLGAGLGEQFF

J: TRBJ1-2
size: .
V: TRBV5-4
D: TRBD1
DNA: TGTGCCAGCAGCTTTGGCGGGGACAGGGGGCATGGCTACACCTTC
CDR3: CASSFGGDRGHGYTF

J: TRBJ2-3
size: .
V: TRBV6-5
D: TRBD2
DNA: TGTGCCAGCAGTTACCGGGGACTAGCGGGAACTGATACGCAGTATTTT
CDR3: CASSYRGLAGTDTQYF

J: TRBJ1-5
size: .
V: TRBV19
D: TRBD1
DNA: TGTGCCACCCGATTTACAGGGGGGTCGTGGTGGGAGTCCCAGCCCCAGCATTTT
CDR3: CATRFTGGSWWESQPQHF

J: TRBJ2-1
size: .
V: TRBV19
D: TRBD2
DNA: TGTGCCAGTACGGAGAGGTACTGGGCAGGCGGGGGCAATGAGCAGTTCTTC
CDR3: CASTERYWAGGGNEQFF

J: TRBJ2-7
size: .
V: TRBV21-1
D: .
DNA: TGTGCCAGCAGCAAAAAGTCACAGGGGGCTTGCGAGCAGTACTTC
CDR3: CASSKKSQGACEQYF